This passage covers 26 T cell receptor beta chains from one sample sequenced in a study of blood T cell repertoires in COVID-19. TCRdb's copy holds only in-frame clones and misses some; the assay was immunoSEQ multiplex PCR. Here the sample spans some 320,000 clones, roughly 90% being singletons. Sequenced material: PBMCs or T cells enriched from blood (not recorded which). The receptor source for this set is a man between 60 and 75 years old who had recovered from COVID-19.

CDR3 in DNA: TGTGCCAGCAGCCGTATAGGAGCGGGAGGATTCTATGAGCAGTTCTTC. It yields the protein CASSRIGAGGFYEQFF. The chain is built from TRBV9 and TRBJ2-1; TRBD2 matches 9 bases. In germline, CDR1 is SGDLS, CDR2 YYNGEE. V gave up 4 bases and J gave up 8 bases; unmatched junction bases: 13. The CDR3 contains 16 residues.

This sequence joins TRBV11-2 and TRBJ2-7, with TRBD1 as a possible D gene (6 bases). Germline CDR1 SGHAT, CDR2 FQNNGV. Trimming took 1 base from V and 10 from J, leaving 11 bases between them. CDR3 length equals 12 residues. The CDR3 region has the DNA TGTGCCAGCAGCTTAGTCGACAGGCTCCAGTACTTC. This codes for CASSLVDRLQYF. Full variable domain (remainder filled in from reference TRBV11-2 and TRBJ2-7): EAGVAQSPRYKIIEKRQSVAFWCNPISGHATLYWYQQILGQGPKLLIQFQNNGVVDDSQLPKDRFSAERLKGVDSTLKIQPAKLEDSAVYLCASSLVDRLQYFGPGTRLTVT.

This clone appeared a single time. The chain recombines TRBV11-2 with TRBJ2-1; a weak D match, TRBD1 (6 bases). V was pared by 3 bases and J by 4 bases, with 16 bases between. This CDR3 has 16 residues. The germline V gene has CDR1 SGHAT and CDR2 FQNNGV. The CDR3 reads CASSLVQGTLYNEQFF. CDR3 in DNA: TGTGCCAGCAGCTTGGTTCAGGGGACCCTATACAATGAGCAGTTCTTC.

The chain has TRBV15 and TRBJ1-1; perhaps TRBD1 as D (5 bases). This CDR3 has 14 amino acids. Germline lookup yields CDR1 LNHNV and CDR2 YYDKDF (reference sequence). V was cut by 4 bases and J by 6 bases, with 15 bases left in between. CDR3 DNA: TGTGCCACCAGCACTCCAGACAAAGGGGCTGAAGCTTTCTTT. It codes for CATSTPDKGAEAFF.

The chain is built from TRBV7-3 and TRBJ1-6, with TRBD1 matching over 10 bases. The CDR3 contains 17 residues. The V segment lost 1 base and the J segment 7 bases; nucleotides outside the gene matches: 7. Per germline, CDR1 SGHTA and CDR2 FQGTGA. The CDR3 spells CASSLNPVTGGNSPLHF. CDR3 DNA: TGTGCCAGCAGCTTAAACCCAGTGACAGGGGGCAATTCACCCCTCCACTTT.

The chain joins TRBV7-9 to TRBJ1-1; D may be TRBD1 (6 bases). V gave up 5 bases and J gave up 2 bases, with 9 bases separating them. The CDR3 totals 13 residues. Germline V gene lookup returns CDR1 SEHNR and CDR2 FQNEAQ (reference sequence). CDR3 DNA sequence: TGTGCCAGCAGCCCCGGGACAAACACTGAAGCTTTCTTT. It is translated as CASSPGTNTEAFF.

V and J are TRBV5-1 and TRBJ1-1; possibly TRBD1 for D (6 bases). The length of the CDR3 is 15 residues. V shed 3 bases and J shed 6 bases, with 18 bases lying between them. Looked up from germline, CDR1 is SGHRS and CDR2 is YFSETQ. CDR3 DNA: TGCGCCAGCAGCTCTGGGACAACGAAAGGCGCTGAAGCTTTCTTT. Its translation is CASSSGTTKGAEAFF.

The chain combines TRBV14 with TRBJ1-1; D gene uncertain. The V gene lost 1 base and the J gene lost 0 bases, with 15 bases spanning the gap. CDR1 is SGHDN and CDR2 is FVKESK in the germline V gene. This CDR3 is built from 17 residues. This chain's CDR3 is CASSQGLSPALNTEAFF. Written as DNA, the CDR3 is TGTGCCAGCAGCCAAGGCCTTAGTCCCGCCCTGAACACTGAAGCTTTCTTT.

V usage is TRBV27 and J usage is TRBJ2-5; 7 bases are a match to TRBD1. Germline V gene sequence: CDR1 MNHEY, CDR2 SMNVEV (reference sequence). The CDR3 spans 15 residues. The J segment lost 5 bases and the V segment lost 4 bases, leaving 10 bases of the junction unmatched. The CDR3: CASSSQGLGTETQYF. The CDR3 DNA follows: TGTGCCAGCAGTTCACAGGGGCTAGGAACGGAGACCCAGTACTTC.

The rearrangement uses TRBV19 and TRBJ2-7; 11 positions match TRBD2. Germline assignment: CDR1 LNHDA and CDR2 SQIVND (reference sequence). This CDR3 contains 12 residues. Losses at the gene ends were 5 bases for V and 10 bases for J; bases not matched to a gene: 4. CDR3 in amino acids: CASSFTSGSQYF. The CDR3, as DNA: TGTGCCAGTAGTTTTACTAGCGGGAGCCAGTACTTC.

This clone occurred once. V and J are TRBV27 and TRBJ2-1; D ambiguous. In germline, CDR1 is MNHEY, CDR2 SMNVEV (reference sequence). CDR3 length: 16 residues. V dropped 3 bases and J dropped 0 bases, with 12 bases sitting between them. CDR3 nucleotide sequence: TGTGCCAGCAGTTTCCTCATGATTAGCTCCTACAATGAGCAGTTCTTC. It yields the protein CASSFLMISSYNEQFF.

The chain couples TRBV4-2 to TRBJ1-5, with a weak D call TRBD1 (5 bases). The CDR3 runs to 16 residues. Germline V gene lookup returns CDR1 LGHNA and CDR2 YNFKEQ. V was cut by 0 bases and J by 2 bases, with 11 bases left in between. CDR3 nucleotides: TGTGCCAGCAGCCAAGAGATGGGCAGGGGCAATCAGCCCCAGCATTTT. Its protein is CASSQEMGRGNQPQHF.

This clone was seen only a few times. V and J are TRBV25-1 and TRBJ2-5; TRBD1 is a possible D gene (5 bases). CDR1 is MGHDK and CDR2 is SYGVNS in the germline V gene. V dropped 5 bases and J dropped 5 bases, with 18 bases sitting between them. The CDR3 runs to 15 residues. The CDR3, as DNA: TGTGCCAGCAGTACCCATGGGCAGGGTGTGGAGACCCAGTACTTC. It yields the protein CASSTHGQGVETQYF. Full variable domain (outside the CDR3, taken from reference TRBV25-1 and TRBJ2-5): EADIYQTPRYLVIGTGKKITLECSQTMGHDKMYWYQQDPGMELHLIHYSYGVNSTEKGDLSSESTVSRIRTEHFPLTLESARPSHTSQYLCASSTHGQGVETQYFGPGTRLLVL.

J is TRBJ2-7 and V is TRBV2; TRBD1 is a possible D gene (6 bases). This CDR3 spans 13 amino acids. From germline, CDR1 is SNHLY and CDR2 FYNNEI. Between the trimmed V and J ends, which lost 7 bases and 3 bases, there was a span of 13 bases. The CDR3 sequence is CASKLTGLYEQYF. Written as DNA, the CDR3 is TGTGCCAGCAAACTGACAGGACTCTACGAGCAGTACTTC.

V gene TRBV6-1 combines with J gene TRBJ2-3; the match to TRBD1 covers 8 bases. CDR3 size: 17 residues. The germline V gene has CDR1 MNHNS and CDR2 SASEGT. After removal of 4 bases from V and 4 bases from J, the junction contained 13 bases not matched to a gene. CDR3 region: CASSVLLGQGGADTQYF. CDR3 DNA sequence: TGTGCCAGCAGTGTGCTACTCGGACAGGGTGGAGCAGATACGCAGTATTTT.

The chain is built from TRBV19 and TRBJ1-2, with D possibly being TRBD1 (6 bases). This CDR3 has 15 residues. The germline CDR1 and CDR2 sequences are LNHDA and SQIVND (reference sequence). The V and J ends lost 3 bases and 0 bases respectively, with 11 bases between them. CDR3 region: CASSMGTIANYGYTF. As DNA, the CDR3 is TGTGCCAGTAGTATGGGGACAATAGCTAACTATGGCTACACCTTC.

The chain recombines TRBV3-1 (or the pseudogene TRBV3-2) with TRBJ2-1, with D perhaps TRBD1 (5 bases). Germline values: CDR1 LGHDT, CDR2 YNNKEL (reference sequence). The CDR3 is 20 residues long. Trimming removed 0 bases from V and 3 bases from J, with 24 bases in between. CDR3 region: CASSQDSRGAAGSVYNEQFF. In nucleotides, the CDR3 is TGTGCCAGCAGCCAAGATAGCCGAGGCGCGGCAGGGTCTGTCTACAATGAGCAGTTCTTC.

This clone has just one count. V is TRBV19 and J is TRBJ2-1; 7 bases map to TRBD2. This CDR3 contains 19 residues. Germline loops: CDR1 LNHDA, CDR2 SQIVND (reference sequence). The trim removed 0 bases at V and 0 bases at J, leaving 11 bases unmatched. The CDR3 DNA follows: TGTGCCAGTAGTATAGAGGGTGGGCTAGCGGCCAGCTCCTACAATGAGCAGTTCTTC. Protein sequence: CASSIEGGLAASSYNEQFF.

The chain uses TRBV6-5 and TRBJ1-2; TRBD1 matches at 7 bases. Germline V gives CDR1 MNHEY, CDR2 SVGAGI. This CDR3 region has 15 residues. Unmatched junction bases numbered 16, after V lost 8 bases and J lost 7 bases. CDR3 nucleotides: TGTGCCAGCCGGATCCAAAAAACAGGGGTCACTGGCTACACCTTC. Amino acids: CASRIQKTGVTGYTF.

The chain combines TRBV29-1 with TRBJ2-1, with TRBD1 matching over 7 bases. The CDR3 sequence is 13 residues long. With V trimmed by 4 bases and J by 0 bases, 0 bases remained unmatched. Germline V gene sequence: CDR1 SQVTM, CDR2 ANQGSEA. Here the CDR3 reads CSVAGGSYNEQFF. Here the CDR3 DNA reads TGCAGCGTTGCAGGGGGCTCCTACAATGAGCAGTTCTTC.

The J gene is TRBJ1-1, the V gene TRBV2, with 10 bases fitting TRBD1. The CDR3 is made up of 15 amino acids. Germline V gene sequence: CDR1 SNHLY, CDR2 FYNNEI. The trim removed 4 bases at V and 3 bases at J, leaving 5 bases unmatched. As DNA, the CDR3 is TGTGCCAGCAGTGGACAGGGGGCTGGGGACACTGAAGCTTTCTTT. Protein sequence: CASSGQGAGDTEAFF.

This chain links TRBV7-9 with TRBJ2-5; D perhaps matches TRBD2 (5 bases). Trimming left V 5 bases short and J 5 bases short, with 9 bases between. Germline lookup yields CDR1 SEHNR and CDR2 FQNEAQ (reference sequence). The CDR3 is 12 amino acids. In DNA, the CDR3 is TGTGCCAGCAGCCGAGCGGCGGAGACCCAGTACTTC. It encodes CASSRAAETQYF.

Only a few counts were recorded for this clone. CDR3 sequence (DNA): TGCAGCGTTGTGGGGGGGGAACGTCCCAATGAGCAGTTCTTC. This sequence encodes CSVVGGERPNEQFF. This chain joins TRBV29-1 and TRBJ2-1; 7 nucleotides agree with TRBD2. Trimming at V came to 4 bases and at J to 6 bases, leaving 9 bases not matched to a gene. CDR3 length equals 14 residues. Looked up from germline, CDR1 is SQVTM and CDR2 is ANQGSEA.

The J gene is TRBJ1-5, the V gene TRBV6-5; D ambiguous. CDR3 length: 15 amino acids. The germline gives CDR1 MNHEY, CDR2 SVGAGI. V lost 6 bases to trimming and J lost 0 bases, with 12 bases between them. The CDR3: CASSATRDSNQPQHF. The CDR3 DNA reads TGTGCCAGCAGCGCCACCCGGGATAGCAATCAGCCCCAGCATTTT.

The chain is built from TRBV7-9 and TRBJ2-3, with 11 bases identical to TRBD2. Germline CDR1 and CDR2: SEHNR and FQNEAQ (reference sequence). The CDR3 length is 14 residues. After removal of 5 bases from V and 7 bases from J, the junction contained 5 bases not matched to a gene. Here the CDR3 DNA reads TGTGCCAGCAGCCCAGCTAGCGGGGGGTATACGCAGTATTTT. This encodes CASSPASGGYTQYF.

This clone was recorded once. The chain employs TRBV5-6 and TRBJ1-2; a weak D match, TRBD1 (5 bases). Germline V gene sequence: CDR1 SGHDT, CDR2 YYEEEE. Trimming shortened V by 1 base and J by 4 bases, and 8 bases separated the two germline ends. The CDR3 extends over 13 amino acids. CDR3 amino acids: CASSLWGGYGYTF. CDR3 DNA: TGTGCCAGCAGCTTGTGGGGGGGCTATGGCTACACCTTC.